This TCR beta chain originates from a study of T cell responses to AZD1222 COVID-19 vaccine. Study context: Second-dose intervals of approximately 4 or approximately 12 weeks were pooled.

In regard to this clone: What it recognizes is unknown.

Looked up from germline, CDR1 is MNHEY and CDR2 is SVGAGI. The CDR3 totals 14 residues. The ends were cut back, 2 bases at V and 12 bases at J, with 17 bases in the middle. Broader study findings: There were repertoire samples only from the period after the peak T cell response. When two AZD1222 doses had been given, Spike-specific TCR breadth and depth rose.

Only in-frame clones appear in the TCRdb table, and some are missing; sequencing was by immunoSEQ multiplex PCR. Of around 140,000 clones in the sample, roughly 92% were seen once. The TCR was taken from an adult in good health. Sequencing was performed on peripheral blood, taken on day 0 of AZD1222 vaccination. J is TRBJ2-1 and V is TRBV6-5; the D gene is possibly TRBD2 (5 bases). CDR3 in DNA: TGTGCCAGCAGTTACGGGGAGTACCGTAGCAGGCAGTTCTTC. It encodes CASSYGEYRSRQFF.